The clone carrying this TCR beta chain was picked up a small number of times. Its antigen is not identified. The sample comes from a study of blood T cells in healthy people across ages. Overall study: About one barcoded beta molecule per two T cells was the capture yield of template switching. General study results and limits: Donor CMV infection status was unknown, possibly confounding age-related changes in expanded clonotypes. Per-million-T-cell TCR beta diversity fell roughly linearly with age.

Alongside a J-beta primer mix, a sample-barcoded 5' primer served in a second PCR lasting roughly 7 to 11 cycles. MiXCR was run by TCRdb on the 5' RACE reads, yielding one entry per CDR3 protein. The data show 1.5 million to 2 million distinct CDR3 sequences, with approximately 30% seen just once and 7.7% held by the top ten. The CDR3 spans 15 residues. Trimming cost V 0 bases and J 7 bases, with 11 bases left between them. Germline CDR1 reads SGHKS; CDR2 reads YYEKEE (reference sequence). The rearrangement joins TRBV5-5 to TRBJ1-6; no reliable D call. The receptor's source is a woman aged 25 to 39 in good health. The specimen sequenced was blood. The CDR3 reads CASSLVAIQNSPLHF. The CDR3 nucleotides are TGTGCCAGCAGCTTGGTGGCCATACAGAATTCACCCCTCCACTTT.